Following are 21 T cell receptor beta chains from one sample sequenced in a study of vaccination and CD4 T cells after COVID-19 (dated by TCRdb to the early 2020s). No antigen is known for these receptors. The intended sense of this specimen's treatment or condition label: 10-day PBMC culture with coronavirus spike peptide pools or control peptides (ViraFEST assay). CD4+ T cells from unexposed donors were collected before the COVID-19 pandemic (2011-2018). The receptor library was made with PCR. The data were produced on an Illumina iSeq 100. DNA from cultured CD4+ T cells was subjected to TCR sequencing with the Oncomine TCR Beta short-read assay at the Johns Hopkins FTIC core. The QIAamp micro DNA kit was used to extract genomic DNA from the cultured CD4+ T cells. Starting from the raw public reads, TCRdb applied fastp trimming at Q25, assembled clones with MiXCR and retained in-frame beta chains. Each CDR3 protein appears once, grouped with its most common genes and DNA. Across this sample there are fewer than 13,000 distinct CDR3 sequences, with 30% to 40% seen only once. Roughly a fifth of the sample belongs to the ten largest clones.

The sequenced material came from CD4+ T cells from blood, cultured in vitro. Receptors originate from a human donor in good health.

This clonotype turned up a few times. J is TRBJ1-2 and V is TRBV2; D call uncertain. This CDR3 has 13 residues. The V end lost 5 bases, the J end lost 5 bases, and 12 bases lay between the germline ends. Looked up from germline, CDR1 is SNHLY and CDR2 is FYNNEI. CDR3 in DNA: TGTGCCAGCAGTTCTAATGACCTTTATGGCTACACCTTC. This translates into CASSSNDLYGYTF.

This clonotype was seen more than once but under ten times. The V call is TRBV20-1, the J call TRBJ2-7, with unresolved D. Germline CDR1 and CDR2: DFQATT and SNEGSKA (reference sequence). V gave up 5 bases and J gave up 7 bases, with 15 bases separating them. The CDR3 length is 12 residues. CDR3 in DNA: TGCAGTGCTGGTCTAACGGGTAAAGAGCAGTACTTC. Its translation: CSAGLTGKEQYF.

The chain employs TRBV20-1 and TRBJ2-2; possibly TRBD1 for D (6 bases). The V end was cut by 6 bases, the J end by 0 bases, with 14 bases between. Germline V gene data show CDR1 as DFQATT and CDR2 as SNEGSKA (reference sequence). CDR3 length equals 15 residues. CDR3 DNA sequence: TGCAGTGCGGAAACAGGGAGAACGAACACCGGGGAGCTGTTTTTT. Its translation is CSAETGRTNTGELFF.

V is TRBV9 and J is TRBJ1-2; no reliable D call. This CDR3 region has 13 residues. The V gene's germline CDR1 is SGDLS and CDR2 YYNGEE. The V gene lost 3 bases and the J gene lost 4 bases, with 10 bases spanning the gap. CDR3 amino acids: CASSARQTYGYTF. The DNA for the CDR3 is TGTGCCAGCAGCGCAAGGCAGACCTATGGCTACACCTTC.

This clonotype was detected only a few times. The gene calls are TRBV30 and TRBJ2-7; D is uncertain. Deletions cut 2 bases from V and 7 bases from J, with 6 bases between. This CDR3 has 10 amino acids. Germline CDR1 and CDR2: GTSNPN and SVGIG (reference sequence). The CDR3 sequence: CAWSHMEQYF. CDR3 coding DNA: TGTGCCTGGAGTCACATGGAGCAGTACTTC.

This clonotype was seen a few times. The chain carries TRBV20-1 and TRBJ1-5, with TRBD1 as a possible D gene (5 bases). Germline V lookup: CDR1 DFQATT, CDR2 SNEGSKA (reference sequence). Trimming stripped 5 bases from V and 9 bases from J, with 23 bases between. The CDR3 length is 15 residues. DNA for the CDR3: TGCAGTGCTCAACGTCAGACAGTAGTAACTAGGCCCCAGCATTTT. As protein: CSAQRQTVVTRPQHF.

This clonotype was detected a few times. The chain couples TRBV29-1 to TRBJ2-7; 7 bases are a match to TRBD1. The CDR3 length is 14 residues. The ends lost 4 bases at V and 7 bases at J; junction bases unmatched: 13. CDR1 and CDR2 (germline): SQVTM, ANQGSEA. In DNA, the CDR3 is TGCAGCGTTGGGGGCGACAGGGTTTGGAAAGAGCAGTACTTC. Protein sequence: CSVGGDRVWKEQYF.

This clonotype was seen a handful of times. The chain uses TRBV20-1 and TRBJ2-5; D is possibly TRBD1 (6 bases). The CDR3 has 16 residues. V lost 3 bases and J 2 bases, leaving 19 bases between the germline ends. CDR1 is DFQATT, CDR2 SNEGSKA, per germline (reference sequence). CDR3 nucleotides: TGCAGTGCTAGGAAAGTGGGGGCCCAAGGTCAAGAGACCCAGTACTTC. It encodes CSARKVGAQGQETQYF.

This clonotype was seen a handful of times. V gene TRBV15 combines with J gene TRBJ1-2, with D tentatively TRBD1 (6 bases). Trimming took off 0 bases at V and 5 bases at J, with 13 bases between the two ends. The CDR3 consists of 15 residues. Germline CDR1 is LNHNV and CDR2 is YYDKDF (reference sequence). The CDR3 region has the DNA TGTGCCACCAGCAGAGAGGTGCAGGGGAAATATGGCTACACCTTC. Residues: CATSREVQGKYGYTF.

This chain connects TRBV27 to TRBJ1-4, with D possibly being TRBD1 (6 bases). The germline CDR1 and CDR2 sequences are MNHEY and SMNVEV (reference sequence). Trimming pared 4 bases from V and 8 bases from J, leaving 11 bases between. This CDR3 region has 13 residues. The CDR3 nucleotides read TGTGCCAGCAGTTGGGGGGCGAGGGAAAAACTGTTTTTT. Protein sequence: CASSWGAREKLFF.

The chain joins TRBV11-2 to TRBJ2-7; D unclear. The CDR3 totals 16 residues. The germline gives CDR1 SGHAT, CDR2 FQNNGV. V lost 4 bases, J lost 0 bases, and 16 bases lay in between. The DNA of the CDR3 is TGTGCCAGCAGCTCCCTTTGGACCAGGAGCTCCTACGAGCAGTACTTC. It specifies CASSSLWTRSSYEQYF.

The chain recombines TRBV25-1 with TRBJ2-7; 10 bases are shared with TRBD2. V trimming: 6 bases; J trimming: 5 bases; junction bases outside the gene matches: 10. CDR3 length: 15 residues. From germline, CDR1 is MGHDK and CDR2 SYGVNS. This chain's CDR3 is CASSAIPSGRHEQYF. As DNA, the CDR3 is TGTGCCAGCAGCGCGATTCCTAGCGGGAGACACGAGCAGTACTTC.

This clonotype turned up a few times. The chain employs TRBV27 and TRBJ2-7, with D perhaps matching TRBD1 or TRBD2 (7 bases each). From germline, CDR1 is MNHEY and CDR2 SMNVEV (reference sequence). The CDR3 covers 17 residues. V lost 5 bases to trimming and J lost 1 base, with 21 bases between them. CDR3: CASSPTQGGDSSYEQYF. The CDR3, as DNA: TGTGCCAGCAGTCCGACCCAGGGGGGGGACAGTTCCTACGAGCAGTACTTC.

The genes are TRBV7-2 and TRBJ2-2; possibly TRBD2 for D (5 bases). V was shortened by 2 bases and J by 6 bases, with 13 bases between the two germline ends. This CDR3 spans 15 amino acids. Germline CDR1 is SGHTA and CDR2 is FQGNSA. The CDR3 DNA follows: TGTGCCAGCAGCTTATTTACTAGTGTCTCCGGGGAGCTGTTTTTT. Its protein product is CASSLFTSVSGELFF.

This clonotype turned up a few times. The chain has TRBV28 and TRBJ1-5, with TRBD1 as a possible D gene (5 bases). Germline-derived CDR1 and CDR2 are MDHEN and SYDVKM. The CDR3 extends over 14 amino acids. V lost 6 bases and J 4 bases, leaving 13 bases between the germline ends. Here the CDR3 reads CASRPGTANQPQHF. The CDR3 DNA sequence: TGTGCCAGCAGACCGGGGACCGCTAATCAGCCCCAGCATTTT.

The chain recombines TRBV7-6 with TRBJ2-7; the match to TRBD1 covers 7 bases. Germline V gene sequence: CDR1 SGHVS, CDR2 FNYEAQ. The CDR3 spans 14 residues. Trimming at V came to 5 bases and at J to 3 bases, leaving 7 bases not matched to a gene. The CDR3 bases are TGTGCCAGCAGCGGATACAGGGGCCACTACGAGCAGTACTTC. Translation gives CASSGYRGHYEQYF.

By share, this clonotype counts as medium-sized. The chain links TRBV20-1 to TRBJ1-5; the match to TRBD1 covers 7 bases. The length of the CDR3 is 15 residues. The trim removed 1 base at V and 1 base at J, leaving 4 bases unmatched. Germline V lookup: CDR1 DFQATT, CDR2 SNEGSKA (reference sequence). CDR3 in amino acids: CSARGQGLSNQPQHF. CDR3 coding DNA: TGCAGTGCTAGAGGACAGGGATTGAGCAATCAGCCCCAGCATTTT.

V is TRBV6-1 and J is TRBJ2-5; D may be TRBD2 (6 bases). Germline lookup yields CDR1 MNHNS and CDR2 SASEGT. The length of the CDR3 is 15 residues. The V end lost 4 bases, the J end lost 0 bases, and 12 bases lay between the germline ends. The CDR3 here is CASSGGLIHQETQYF. DNA of the CDR3: TGTGCCAGCAGTGGGGGACTCATCCACCAAGAGACCCAGTACTTC.

The rearrangement joins TRBV5-4 to TRBJ2-5; 10 bases are a match to TRBD1. Germline assignment: CDR1 SGHNT and CDR2 YYREEE (reference sequence). Germline trimming cut 3 bases from V and 5 bases from J; bases unmatched to any gene: 7. This CDR3 has 15 amino acids. The chain's CDR3 is CASSSIQGQGETQYF. The CDR3, as DNA: TGTGCCAGCAGCTCGATACAGGGACAGGGGGAGACCCAGTACTTC.

The J gene is TRBJ2-2, the V gene TRBV4-1; the D gene could be TRBD1 or TRBD2 (5 bases each). The V and J ends lost 3 bases and 5 bases respectively, with 13 bases between them. The CDR3 contains 15 residues. CDR1 and CDR2 (germline): MGHRA, YSYEKL. CDR3 amino acids: CASSHGWGRTGELFF. As DNA, the CDR3 is TGCGCCAGCAGCCACGGGTGGGGACGGACCGGGGAGCTGTTTTTT.

This clonotype was seen only a few times. The chain carries TRBV20-1 and TRBJ2-7; 9 bases align to TRBD1. The V and J ends lost 6 bases and 5 bases, in that order; junction bases with no gene match: 11. Germline V gene sequence: CDR1 DFQATT, CDR2 SNEGSKA (reference sequence). This CDR3 comprises 14 residues. CDR3 sequence: CSARSRTGVDEQYF. The DNA of the CDR3 is TGCAGTGCACGAAGTCGGACAGGGGTCGACGAGCAGTACTTC.